What follows are 15 T cell receptor beta chains derived from one specimen sequenced in a study of siplizumab effects on memory and regulatory T cells (dated by TCRdb to about 2019). Library preparation used the immunoSEQ multiplex PCR assay. Held by TCRdb, this immuneACCESS table contains in-frame sequences only and omits some clones. Under half of the omission traces to an unresolved V gene where checked; the cause of the rest is unknown. The sample table shows 100,000 or so clones, and around 93% are seen once. Around 0.16% of the sample goes to the ten largest clones. The sample was non-Treg CD4+ T cells sorted from blood. This specimen's cell subset or site label, interpreted: FACS-sorted unstimulated CD4+ non-regulatory T cells. The source of these receptors is a human donor in good health.

The chain links TRBV5-4 to TRBJ2-7, with TRBD2 matching over 7 bases. CDR1 and CDR2 from the germline V gene are SGHNT and YYREEE (reference sequence). The junction had 3 bases not matched to a gene; V was cut back by 0 bases and J by 3 bases. The CDR3 is 14 residues long. The CDR3 spells CASSLGGTNYEQYF. The CDR3 nucleotides read TGTGCCAGCAGCTTGGGCGGGACTAACTACGAGCAGTACTTC.

The chain carries TRBV12-5 and TRBJ1-2; D perhaps matches TRBD1 (6 bases). Trimming took off 2 bases at V and 3 bases at J, with 19 bases between the two ends. This CDR3 has 17 amino acids. CDR1 is LGHNT and CDR2 is FRNRAP in the germline V gene. CDR3 in amino acids: CASGLITMGGAYYGYTF. The CDR3 bases are TGTGCTAGTGGTTTGATAACCATGGGGGGCGCTTACTATGGCTACACCTTC.

The V gene is TRBV7-3, the J gene TRBJ2-5, with D perhaps TRBD1 or TRBD2 (5 bases each). Germline assignment: CDR1 SGHTA and CDR2 FQGTGA. This CDR3 contains 15 residues. Trimming took off 2 bases at V and 2 bases at J, with 12 bases between the two ends. DNA of the CDR3: TGTGCCAGCAGCTTACTTGAGGGGCCTCAAGAGACCCAGTACTTC. Amino acid sequence: CASSLLEGPQETQYF.

The gene calls are TRBV5-6 and TRBJ2-7; TRBD1 matches at 8 bases. V shed 4 bases, J shed 4 bases, and the junction held 7 bases outside the gene matches. Looked up from germline, CDR1 is SGHDT and CDR2 is YYEEEE. CDR3 length: 14 residues. The CDR3 nucleotides read TGTGCCAGCAGCGCGGTGGACAGGGTTTACGAGCAGTACTTC. This gives the protein CASSAVDRVYEQYF.

CDR3 nucleotides: TGTGCCAGCAGCCCACCGGGACAGGGGAGAACTGAAGCTTTCTTT. This gives the protein CASSPPGQGRTEAFF. V usage is TRBV5-4 and J usage is TRBJ1-1; 10 nucleotides match TRBD1. V was pared by 4 bases and J by 5 bases, with 8 bases of the junction left unmatched. This CDR3 contains 15 residues. Germline V CDR1 and CDR2: SGHNT, YYREEE (reference sequence). Full variable domain (rest looked up from reference TRBV5-4 and TRBJ1-1): ETGVTQSPTHLIKTRGQQVTLRCSSQSGHNTVSWYQQALGQGPQFIFQYYREEENGRGNFPPRFSGLQFPNYSSELNVNALELDDSALYLCASSPPGQGRTEAFFGQGTRLTVV.

The rearrangement uses TRBV5-1 and TRBJ1-5; 8 bases fit TRBD1. V was pared by 4 bases and J by 3 bases, with 6 bases of the junction left unmatched. CDR1 and CDR2 from the germline V gene are SGHRS and YFSETQ. This CDR3 region has 15 residues. The CDR3 sequence is CASSLTGADNQPQHF. CDR3 bases: TGCGCCAGCAGCCTGACAGGGGCGGACAATCAGCCCCAGCATTTT.

CDR3 residues: CASTHLLQGSYGYTF. Written as DNA, the CDR3 is TGTGCCAGTACTCACCTACTACAGGGGTCCTATGGCTACACCTTC. This sequence joins TRBV19 and TRBJ1-2, with TRBD1 identical over 7 bases. The CDR3 has 15 amino acids. CDR1 and CDR2 from the germline V gene are LNHDA and SQIVND (reference sequence). V was pared by 7 bases and J by 4 bases, with 12 bases of the junction left unmatched.

This chain links TRBV28 with TRBJ2-1; 7 bases fit TRBD2. The V and J ends lost 1 base and 2 bases, in that order; junction bases with no gene match: 2. CDR1 MDHEN and CDR2 SYDVKM come from the germline V gene. There are 15 residues in the CDR3. This chain's CDR3 is CASSLSGGTYNEQFF. The CDR3 DNA follows: TGTGCCAGCAGTTTATCGGGGGGAACCTACAATGAGCAGTTCTTC.

V and J are TRBV7-2 and TRBJ2-2, with TRBD1 matching over 10 bases. J lost 7 bases, V lost 5 bases, and 4 bases had no gene match. The germline V gene has CDR1 SGHTA and CDR2 FQGNSA. The CDR3 length is 14 residues. CDR3 loop: CASSKDRGRGELFF. CDR3 in DNA: TGTGCCAGCAGCAAAGACAGGGGGCGCGGGGAGCTGTTTTTT.

The DNA for the CDR3 is TGTGCCATCAGTGAGGGACAGGGGGTGGTCACTGAAGCTTTCTTT. This encodes CAISEGQGVVTEAFF. The J gene is TRBJ1-1, the V gene TRBV10-3; 10 nucleotides agree with TRBD1. The germline gives CDR1 ENHRY, CDR2 SYGVKD. The CDR3 contains 15 residues. V lost 2 bases, J lost 4 bases, and 4 bases stayed unmatched.

The V and J genes are TRBV6-5 and TRBJ1-1, with a tentative D call TRBD1 (6 bases). This CDR3 is built from 14 residues. CDR1 and CDR2 (germline): MNHEY, SVGAGI. V was trimmed by 5 bases and J by 11 bases, leaving 21 bases between them. CDR3 residues: CASSRGGQPEEAFF. CDR3 DNA sequence: TGTGCCAGCAGTCGCGGCGGACAGCCCGAGGAGGCTTTCTTT.

This chain links TRBV4-1 with TRBJ2-3, with 14 bases that match TRBD2. Germline CDR1 and CDR2: MGHRA and YSYEKL. The CDR3 loop spans 17 amino acids. Losses at the gene ends were 2 bases for V and 2 bases for J; bases not matched to a gene: 3. This CDR3 is CASSQQGLAGDTDTQYF. The CDR3 DNA reads as TGCGCCAGCAGCCAACAGGGACTAGCGGGAGACACAGATACGCAGTATTTT.

The chain recombines TRBV28 with TRBJ2-7, with a possible D match to TRBD1 (6 bases). The CDR3 contains 13 residues. CDR1 MDHEN and CDR2 SYDVKM come from the germline V gene. V shed 2 bases and J shed 2 bases, with 7 bases lying between them. CDR3 coding DNA: TGTGCCAGCAGTTTAGGACAGACCTACGAGCAGTACTTC. Encoded protein: CASSLGQTYEQYF. The entire variable domain, with the rest obtained from reference TRBV28 and TRBJ2-7, is as follows: DVKVTQSSRYLVKRTGEKVFLECVQDMDHENMFWYRQDPGLGLRLIYFSYDVKMKEKGDIPEGYSVSREKKERFSLILESASTNQTSMYLCASSLGQTYEQYFGPGTRLTVT.

As DNA, the CDR3 is TGTGCCAGCAGCTTAGAGGCTAGCGGATACAATGAGCAGTTCTTC. The encoded protein is CASSLEASGYNEQFF. The V gene is TRBV11-2, the J gene TRBJ2-1; 7 nucleotides match TRBD2. The CDR3 loop spans 15 amino acids. Germline lookup yields CDR1 SGHAT and CDR2 FQNNGV. V trimming: 0 bases; J trimming: 4 bases; junction bases outside the gene matches: 3.

This chain joins TRBV7-2 and TRBJ1-1; D gene ambiguous. Trimming shortened V by 1 base and J by 1 base, and 4 bases separated the two germline ends. Germline CDR1 is SGHTA and CDR2 is FQGNSA. The CDR3 extends over 13 amino acids. The CDR3 DNA follows: TGTGCCAGCAGCTTAGTCCGGAACACTGAAGCTTTCTTT. It specifies CASSLVRNTEAFF.